Below, 19 T cell receptor beta chains from the same sample are listed, as sequenced in a study of T cell changes during pregnancy in multiple sclerosis. The table came from immunoSEQ multiplex PCR; TCRdb's copy has only in-frame clones and leaves some out. The data show 95,000 to 110,000 clones, 85% to 95% seen once. This material consisted of peripheral blood, taken in the third trimester of pregnancy. These receptors were collected from a female donor in good health, enrolled as a control in a pregnancy study.

The rearrangement uses TRBV5-1 and TRBJ1-4, with a tentative D call TRBD1 (5 bases). The length of the CDR3 is 14 residues. V lost 0 bases to trimming and J lost 8 bases, with 11 bases between them. CDR1 SGHRS and CDR2 YFSETQ come from the germline V gene. CDR3 sequence (DNA): TGCGCCAGCAGCTTGGGGTCAGGGCAAGAAAAACTGTTTTTT. Residues: CASSLGSGQEKLFF.

Concerning this clone: This specimen includes other DNA sequences encoding the same CDR3. V is TRBV5-4 and J is TRBJ1-2, with a weak D call TRBD1 (6 bases). CDR3 length: 13 amino acids. V lost 0 bases and J 5 bases, leaving 8 bases between the germline ends. Germline CDR1 and CDR2: SGHNT and YYREEE (reference sequence). In DNA form, the CDR3 reads TGTGCCAGCAGCTTGGACAGGGATTATGGCTACACCTTC. It yields the protein CASSLDRDYGYTF. Variable domain in full (rest from reference TRBV5-4 and TRBJ1-2): ETGVTQSPTHLIKTRGQQVTLRCSSQSGHNTVSWYQQALGQGPQFIFQYYREEENGRGNFPPRFSGLQFPNYSSELNVNALELDDSALYLCASSLDRDYGYTFGSGTRLTVV.

The gene calls are TRBV27 and TRBJ2-5; no clear D gene. Looked up from germline, CDR1 is MNHEY and CDR2 is SMNVEV (reference sequence). The germline V and J ends were trimmed by 5 bases and 2 bases, with 6 bases remaining between them. CDR3 length: 12 amino acids. CDR3 sequence: CASSPNQETQYF. In DNA, the CDR3 is TGTGCCAGCAGTCCAAATCAAGAGACCCAGTACTTC.

The chain links TRBV5-4 to TRBJ1-1; D uncertain. Trimming pared 0 bases from V and 1 base from J, leaving 10 bases between. This CDR3 is built from 15 residues. Germline CDR1 SGHNT, CDR2 YYREEE (reference sequence). As DNA, the CDR3 is TGTGCCAGCAGCTTGGCCGGGGTTAGGAACACTGAAGCTTTCTTT. This encodes CASSLAGVRNTEAFF.

This chain connects TRBV9 to TRBJ2-1; tentative D call: TRBD2 (7 bases). The V and J ends lost 3 bases and 9 bases respectively, with 19 bases between them. Germline loops: CDR1 SGDLS, CDR2 YYNGEE. The CDR3 has 15 amino acids. The CDR3 DNA reads TGTGCCAGCAGCGGAATGGGGGGGCTTGACCGTGAGCAGTTCTTC. It yields the protein CASSGMGGLDREQFF.

The chain links TRBV28 to TRBJ1-2, with D possibly TRBD1 on 6 matching bases. Germline V gene data show CDR1 as MDHEN and CDR2 as SYDVKM. This CDR3 has 13 residues. V was clipped by 5 bases and J by 4 bases, with 11 bases between them. CDR3 protein: CASSTPDSYGYTF. CDR3 DNA: TGTGCCAGCAGTACCCCGGACAGCTATGGCTACACCTTC.

This chain uses TRBV12-5 with TRBJ2-7, with D possibly TRBD1 on 6 matching bases. The germline gives CDR1 LGHNT, CDR2 FRNRAP. Trimming stripped 0 bases from V and 4 bases from J, with 16 bases between. The CDR3 consists of 16 residues. CDR3 loop: CASGLVVGRGTYEQYF. The CDR3 coding sequence is TGTGCTAGTGGTTTGGTAGTCGGCAGGGGAACGTACGAGCAGTACTTC.

This clone was observed a single time. CDR3 protein: CAIGDSQSNQPQHF. The CDR3 DNA reads as TGTGCCATCGGGGACAGCCAAAGCAATCAGCCCCAGCATTTT. The V and J genes are TRBV10-3 and TRBJ1-5, with TRBD1 identical over 7 bases. Germline V CDR1 and CDR2: ENHRY, SYGVKD. With V trimmed by 8 bases and J by 1 base, 5 bases remained unmatched. The CDR3 runs to 14 residues.

V usage is TRBV19 and J usage is TRBJ2-3; tentative D call: TRBD2 (7 bases). V lost 3 bases and J 2 bases, leaving 15 bases between the germline ends. Germline V gene lookup returns CDR1 LNHDA and CDR2 SQIVND (reference sequence). This CDR3 comprises 16 residues. CDR3 DNA: TGTGCCAGTAGTATCATGAGGGGGGGCCTCACAGATACGCAGTATTTT. It codes for CASSIMRGGLTDTQYF.

This clone appeared a single time. The J gene is TRBJ1-6, the V gene TRBV7-8, with TRBD1 matching 7 bases. CDR1 and CDR2 (germline): SGHVS, FQNEAQ. The CDR3 sequence is 15 residues long. V was pared by 4 bases and J by 7 bases, with 7 bases of the junction left unmatched. The CDR3 spells CASSSRQGQNSPLHF. For the CDR3, the DNA is TGTGCCAGCAGCTCCCGACAGGGCCAGAATTCACCCCTCCACTTT.

The chain combines TRBV4-3 with TRBJ1-1; TRBD1 aligns across 10 bases. This CDR3 is built from 15 residues. The J segment lost 8 bases and the V segment lost 4 bases, leaving 10 bases of the junction unmatched. Germline CDR1 is LGHNA and CDR2 is YSLEER. CDR3 coding DNA: TGCGCCAGCAGCCCCCGGACAGGGGGTATGGTGGAAGCTTTCTTT. It is translated as CASSPRTGGMVEAFF.

This chain joins TRBV19 and TRBJ1-2; D uncertain. Germline CDR1 and CDR2: LNHDA and SQIVND (reference sequence). The CDR3 spans 13 residues. V gave up 0 bases and J gave up 8 bases, with 10 bases separating them. CDR3 sequence reads: CASSIDLAVGYTF. CDR3 DNA: TGTGCCAGTAGTATAGATCTAGCGGTGGGCTACACCTTC.

The rearrangement uses TRBV7-2 and TRBJ1-1, with TRBD1 matching over 8 bases. V was clipped by 3 bases and J by 6 bases; unmatched bases: 9. Germline V gene data show CDR1 as SGHTA and CDR2 as FQGNSA. The CDR3 has 15 amino acids. The CDR3 nucleotides read TGTGCCAGCAGCTTTGGACAGGGCCTTTGGGCTGAAGCTTTCTTT. It yields the protein CASSFGQGLWAEAFF.

The chain combines TRBV6-4 with TRBJ1-1; D might be TRBD1 (6 bases). Trimming took 4 bases from V and 1 from J, leaving 10 bases between them. The germline gives CDR1 MRHNA, CDR2 SNTAGT. The CDR3 spans 14 residues. CDR3 in amino acids: CASSVGGGNTEAFF. CDR3 DNA sequence: TGTGCCAGCAGTGTTGGGGGCGGGAACACTGAAGCTTTCTTT.

This clone showed up just once. The chain joins TRBV4-1 to TRBJ2-1, with D possibly matching TRBD2 (7 bases). The CDR3 extends over 18 amino acids. The V and J ends lost 4 bases and 6 bases respectively, with 25 bases between them. Germline V lookup: CDR1 MGHRA, CDR2 YSYEKL. The CDR3: CASSLLIEGGEEGNEQFF. Here the CDR3 DNA reads TGCGCCAGCAGCCTCCTGATTGAGGGGGGGGAGGAAGGCAATGAGCAGTTCTTC.

The gene calls are TRBV4-1 and TRBJ1-2, with D possibly being TRBD1 (6 bases). The CDR3 is made up of 14 amino acids. Germline V gene sequence: CDR1 MGHRA, CDR2 YSYEKL. The V end lost 0 bases, the J end lost 6 bases, and 11 bases lay between the germline ends. The chain's CDR3 is CASSQDLGADGYTF. CDR3 bases: TGCGCCAGCAGCCAAGATTTGGGGGCCGATGGCTACACCTTC.

The chain uses TRBV5-6 and TRBJ1-2; 11 bases map to TRBD1. This CDR3 is built from 16 residues. The trim removed 3 bases at V and 8 bases at J, leaving 12 bases unmatched. Germline CDR1 reads SGHDT; CDR2 reads YYEEEE. CDR3 amino acids: CASSWTGGASTRGYTF. CDR3 DNA: TGTGCCAGCAGCTGGACAGGGGGCGCCTCCACTAGGGGCTACACCTTC.

The chain uses TRBV6-5 and TRBJ1-1, with D possibly matching TRBD1 (5 bases). Germline-derived CDR1 and CDR2 are MNHEY and SVGAGI. The CDR3 contains 15 residues. V was cut by 2 bases and J by 1 base, with 11 bases left in between. In DNA form, the CDR3 reads TGTGCCAGCAGTTACCTGTCCGGGGGGAACACTGAAGCTTTCTTT. Residues: CASSYLSGGNTEAFF.

The V gene is TRBV6-5, the J gene TRBJ1-5, with a weak D call TRBD1 (5 bases). Germline V gene data show CDR1 as MNHEY and CDR2 as SVGAGI. Trimming removed 0 bases from V and 4 bases from J, with 10 bases in between. The CDR3 covers 15 residues. The CDR3 DNA is TGTGCCAGCAGTTACTCGAGCAGGGCGAATCAGCCCCAGCATTTT. It yields the protein CASSYSSRANQPQHF.